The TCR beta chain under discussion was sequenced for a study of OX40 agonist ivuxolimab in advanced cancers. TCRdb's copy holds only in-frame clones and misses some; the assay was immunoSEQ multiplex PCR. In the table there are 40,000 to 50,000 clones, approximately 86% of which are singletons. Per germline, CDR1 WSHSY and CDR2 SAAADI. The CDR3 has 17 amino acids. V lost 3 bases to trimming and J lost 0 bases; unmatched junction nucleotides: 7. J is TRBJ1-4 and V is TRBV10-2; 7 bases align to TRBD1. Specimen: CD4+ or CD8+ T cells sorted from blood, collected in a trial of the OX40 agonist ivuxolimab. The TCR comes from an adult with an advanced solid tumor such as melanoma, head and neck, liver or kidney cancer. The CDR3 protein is CASSDYRGRSTNEKLFF. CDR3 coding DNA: TGCGCCAGCAGTGATTACAGGGGCCGATCAACTAATGAAAAACTGTTTTTT.